These 31 T cell receptor beta chains share one sample of origin, sequenced in a study of blood T cell repertoires in COVID-19. Profiled with immunoSEQ multiplex PCR; TCRdb holds only in-frame clones, not every one. The repertoire consists of a few hundred thousand clones, with about 90% occurring once and the leading ten covering about 2.2%. The sequencing input was peripheral blood. Receptor source: a woman aged 45-59 years who had recovered from COVID-19.

The rearrangement joins TRBV19 to TRBJ2-2; D is unclear. There are 16 residues in the CDR3. The germline V gene has CDR1 LNHDA and CDR2 SQIVND (reference sequence). The V end was cut by 5 bases, the J end by 3 bases, with 16 bases between. In DNA form, the CDR3 reads TGTGCCAGTAGTGGCTACATGGATCGGGACACCGGGGAGCTGTTTTTT. This sequence encodes CASSGYMDRDTGELFF.

V and J are TRBV19 and TRBJ1-2; D perhaps matches TRBD1 (5 bases). Trimming took off 5 bases at V and 2 bases at J, with 18 bases between the two ends. The CDR3 spans 16 residues. Looked up from germline, CDR1 is LNHDA and CDR2 is SQIVND (reference sequence). The DNA of the CDR3 is TGTGCCAGTAGTTCCTGGGGGGTAGACCTGAACTATGGCTACACCTTC. As protein: CASSSWGVDLNYGYTF. Full variable domain (rest looked up from reference TRBV19 and TRBJ1-2): DGGITQSPKYLFRKEGQNVTLSCEQNLNHDAMYWYRQDPGQGLRLIYYSQIVNDFQKGDIAEGYSVSREKKESFPLTVTSAQKNPTAFYLCASSSWGVDLNYGYTFGSGTRLTVV.

This clone was seen a handful of times. The sample holds other DNA sequences that translate to the same CDR3. The chain employs TRBV7-3 and TRBJ2-5; 7 positions agree with TRBD1. CDR3 length: 13 residues. CDR1 is SGHTA, CDR2 FQGTGA, per germline. Trimming took 5 bases from V and 5 from J; bases not matched to a gene: 5. CDR3: CASSLGGLETQYF. The CDR3 DNA is TGTGCCAGCAGCCTAGGGGGCCTGGAGACCCAGTACTTC.

The rearrangement joins TRBV5-5 to TRBJ2-3; 8 nucleotides match TRBD2. V lost 2 bases and J lost 2; bases outside the gene matches: 4. CDR3 size: 15 residues. CDR1 and CDR2 (germline): SGHKS, YYEKEE (reference sequence). Here the CDR3 reads CASSLLAAITDTQYF. Here the CDR3 DNA reads TGTGCCAGCAGCTTACTAGCGGCTATCACAGATACGCAGTATTTT.

This clone appeared a single time. The CDR3 DNA reads TGTGCCAGCAGCTTAGCGCCCGGGAGCTCTGGAAACACCATATATTTT. Amino acids: CASSLAPGSSGNTIYF. The chain links TRBV7-2 to TRBJ1-3, with D uncertain. V was trimmed by 0 bases and J by 0 bases, leaving 9 bases between them. In germline, CDR1 is SGHTA, CDR2 FQGNSA. The CDR3 runs 16 residues.

This clone was observed a single time. The chain links TRBV18 to TRBJ1-1; tentatively, D is TRBD1 (5 bases). CDR3 size: 14 residues. Looked up from germline, CDR1 is KGHSH and CDR2 is LQKENI. Trimming removed 6 bases at V and 5 bases at J, with 16 bases between. CDR3 residues: CASSRMTKGTEAFF. CDR3 in DNA: TGTGCCAGCTCCCGGATGACCAAGGGGACTGAAGCTTTCTTT.

This chain uses TRBV2 with TRBJ2-5, with 7 bases identical to TRBD2. Trimming took 5 bases from V and 4 from J; bases not matched to a gene: 7. There are 14 residues in the CDR3. Germline V gene lookup returns CDR1 SNHLY and CDR2 FYNNEI. The CDR3 sequence: CASSYRLASETQYF. Written as DNA, the CDR3 is TGTGCCAGCAGTTACCGACTAGCCTCAGAGACCCAGTACTTC.

The rearrangement uses TRBV19 and TRBJ2-7; the match to TRBD1 covers 11 bases. Germline CDR1 reads LNHDA; CDR2 reads SQIVND (reference sequence). This CDR3 is 15 amino acids long. J was trimmed by 0 bases and V by 7 bases; bases with no gene match: 5. Here the CDR3 reads CASTPGTGGSYEQYF. Here the CDR3 DNA reads TGTGCCAGTACTCCGGGGACAGGGGGCTCCTACGAGCAGTACTTC.

The J gene is TRBJ1-1, the V gene TRBV9, with D perhaps TRBD1 (5 bases). The V end was cut by 0 bases, the J end by 5 bases, with 14 bases between. The V gene's germline CDR1 is SGDLS and CDR2 YYNGEE. CDR3 length: 15 amino acids. CDR3 sequence reads: CASSVEAGLATEAFF. The CDR3 DNA is TGTGCCAGCAGCGTAGAAGCGGGGCTAGCAACTGAAGCTTTCTTT.

The CDR3 nucleotides read TGTGCCAGCAGCTTCGGGGGAGACGAGCAGTACTTC. Translation: CASSFGGDEQYF. The chain couples TRBV11-2 to TRBJ2-7; D is possibly TRBD2 (6 bases). The CDR3 is 12 residues long. V lost 3 bases and J lost 5, with 8 bases in between. Germline V gene lookup returns CDR1 SGHAT and CDR2 FQNNGV.

This rearrangement joins TRBV7-2 to TRBJ1-2, with D possibly TRBD1 on 5 matching bases. The CDR3 extends over 16 amino acids. The germline V gene has CDR1 SGHTA and CDR2 FQGNSA. The V gene lost 1 base and the J gene lost 7 bases, with 19 bases spanning the gap. The CDR3 sequence: CASSLVYRAGRSGYTF. The CDR3 region has the DNA TGTGCCAGCAGCTTAGTCTATCGGGCAGGGAGGAGTGGCTACACCTTC.

This clone occurred a few times. This sequence joins TRBV5-4 and TRBJ2-3; tentative D call: TRBD1 (6 bases). CDR1 is SGHNT and CDR2 is YYREEE in the germline V gene (reference sequence). The V and J ends lost 4 bases and 5 bases respectively, with 14 bases between them. The CDR3 has 14 residues. CDR3 DNA: TGTGCCAGCAGCCCCGCAGGGGCTGGAGATACGCAGTATTTT. Translated: CASSPAGAGDTQYF. The entire variable domain, with the rest obtained from reference TRBV5-4 and TRBJ2-3, is as follows: ETGVTQSPTHLIKTRGQQVTLRCSSQSGHNTVSWYQQALGQGPQFIFQYYREEENGRGNFPPRFSGLQFPNYSSELNVNALELDDSALYLCASSPAGAGDTQYFGPGTRLTVL.

The V call is TRBV7-2, the J call TRBJ2-5; D is possibly TRBD2 (5 bases). V was cut by 5 bases and J by 4 bases, with 14 bases left in between. This CDR3 contains 14 residues. Germline CDR1 SGHTA, CDR2 FQGNSA. CDR3 sequence (DNA): TGTGCCAGCAGCAGAGGGAGCATTGGAGAGACCCAGTACTTC. This gives the protein CASSRGSIGETQYF.

V gene TRBV13 combines with J gene TRBJ2-7; D is perhaps TRBD1 (6 bases). This CDR3 region has 16 residues. CDR1 PRHDT and CDR2 FYEKMQ come from the germline V gene (reference sequence). V was pared by 1 base and J by 4 bases, with 17 bases between. The CDR3 is CASSLVAQGPLYEQYF. In DNA, the CDR3 is TGTGCCAGCAGCTTAGTCGCTCAGGGGCCTTTATACGAGCAGTACTTC. Complete variable domain (other parts from reference TRBV13 and TRBJ2-7): AAGVIQSPRHLIKEKRETATLKCYPIPRHDTVYWYQQGPGQDPQFLISFYEKMQSDKGSIPDRFSAQQFSDYHSELNMSSLELGDSALYFCASSLVAQGPLYEQYFGPGTRLTVT.

This chain links TRBV6-1 with TRBJ1-2, with D possibly matching TRBD1 (5 bases). The CDR3 has 13 residues. Trimming took off 2 bases at V and 1 base at J, with 5 bases between the two ends. Germline V gene lookup returns CDR1 MNHNS and CDR2 SASEGT. The CDR3 is CASSERGNYGYTF. DNA of the CDR3: TGTGCCAGCAGTGAAAGGGGTAACTATGGCTACACCTTC.

Details on this clone: This CDR3 is also generated by other DNA sequences in the sample. The rearrangement links TRBV12-3 or TRBV12-4 to TRBJ1-4; D not resolved. With 6 bases removed from V and 5 bases from J, the gap between germline ends came to 4 bases. The CDR3 has 11 residues. DNA for the CDR3: TGTGCCAGCAGCCTGAATGAAAAACTGTTTTTT. As protein: CASSLNEKLFF.

The gene calls are TRBV5-4 and TRBJ2-7, with 8 bases aligning to TRBD1. CDR3 length: 16 residues. Germline V lookup: CDR1 SGHNT, CDR2 YYREEE (reference sequence). With 4 bases clipped from V and 2 bases from J, the junction kept 11 bases outside the gene matches. CDR3 region: CASSLIPGTGPYEQYF. The CDR3 bases are TGTGCCAGCAGCCTTATTCCCGGGACAGGTCCCTACGAGCAGTACTTC.

The chain recombines TRBV11-2 with TRBJ1-4, with TRBD1 matching over 9 bases. The V segment lost 4 bases and the J segment 8 bases; nucleotides outside the gene matches: 8. The germline gives CDR1 SGHAT, CDR2 FQNNGV. The CDR3 length is 15 residues. For the CDR3, the DNA is TGTGCCAGCAGCTCCACAGGGGGCGGGCGGGAAAAACTGTTTTTT. This gives the protein CASSSTGGGREKLFF.

The DNA for the CDR3 is TGTGCCAGCAGCCAGAGGGATGAGCAGTTCTTC. This sequence encodes CASSQRDEQFF. The chain combines TRBV5-4 with TRBJ2-1; D is perhaps TRBD2 (5 bases). V was trimmed by 4 bases and J by 8 bases, leaving 7 bases between them. This CDR3 has 11 residues. Germline values: CDR1 SGHNT, CDR2 YYREEE (reference sequence). Looking up the rest from reference TRBV5-4 and TRBJ2-1 gives the full variable domain: ETGVTQSPTHLIKTRGQQVTLRCSSQSGHNTVSWYQQALGQGPQFIFQYYREEENGRGNFPPRFSGLQFPNYSSELNVNALELDDSALYLCASSQRDEQFFGPGTRLTVL.

This clone has just a few counts. The V and J genes are TRBV30 and TRBJ2-2; D may be TRBD1 (6 bases). Between the trimmed V and J ends, which lost 1 base and 5 bases, there was a span of 17 bases. The germline gives CDR1 GTSNPN, CDR2 SVGIG (reference sequence). This CDR3 spans 16 amino acids. The CDR3 region is CAWSDRVPRWTGELFF. For the CDR3, the DNA is TGTGCCTGGAGTGACAGGGTACCGAGGTGGACCGGGGAGCTGTTTTTT.

The CDR3 DNA reads as TGTGCCAGCAGCCAAGCGGACACTTCCTACGAGCAGTACTTC. It specifies CASSQADTSYEQYF. The chain carries TRBV3-1 (or the pseudogene TRBV3-2) and TRBJ2-7, with a possible D match to TRBD1 (5 bases). The CDR3 consists of 14 residues. CDR1 is LGHDT and CDR2 is YNNKEL in the germline V gene (reference sequence). The V gene lost 1 base and the J gene lost 1 base, with 8 bases spanning the gap.

V gene TRBV28 combines with J gene TRBJ2-7; TRBD1 is a possible D gene (6 bases). The germline V gene encodes CDR1 MDHEN and CDR2 SYDVKM. V was cut by 0 bases and J by 1 base, with 10 bases left in between. The CDR3 runs to 15 residues. The CDR3 is CASSLWGTGSYEQYF. The CDR3 DNA sequence: TGTGCCAGCAGTTTATGGGGCACAGGGTCCTACGAGCAGTACTTC. Drawing the rest from reference TRBV28 and TRBJ2-7, the complete variable domain is DVKVTQSSRYLVKRTGEKVFLECVQDMDHENMFWYRQDPGLGLRLIYFSYDVKMKEKGDIPEGYSVSREKKERFSLILESASTNQTSMYLCASSLWGTGSYEQYFGPGTRLTVT.

The CDR3 is CASSQEFYWKGAEGYTF. CDR3 bases: TGTGCCAGCAGCCAAGAATTTTATTGGAAGGGGGCAGAGGGCTACACCTTC. The chain combines TRBV3-1 (or the pseudogene TRBV3-2) with TRBJ1-2; TRBD1 matches 7 bases. J lost 8 bases, V lost 0 bases, and 15 bases had no gene match. The CDR3 sequence is 17 residues long. Germline lookup yields CDR1 LGHDT and CDR2 YNNKEL (reference sequence).

The chain combines TRBV6-5 with TRBJ2-5; the D is unclear. The CDR3 sequence is 16 residues long. The germline V gene encodes CDR1 MNHEY and CDR2 SVGAGI. Between the trimmed V and J ends, which lost 0 bases and 2 bases, there was a span of 13 bases. CDR3 sequence: CASSYSIQATQETQYF. Here the CDR3 DNA reads TGTGCCAGCAGTTACTCGATCCAGGCTACACAAGAGACCCAGTACTTC.

The chain links TRBV2 to TRBJ1-1; D call uncertain. CDR1 and CDR2 from the germline V gene are SNHLY and FYNNEI. V dropped 7 bases and J dropped 4 bases, with 13 bases sitting between them. This CDR3 comprises 13 residues. CDR3 region: CASTLLAGTEAFF. CDR3 DNA: TGTGCCAGCACTCTGCTAGCTGGCACTGAAGCTTTCTTT.

V and J are TRBV15 and TRBJ1-2; D may be TRBD1 (5 bases). In germline, CDR1 is LNHNV, CDR2 YYDKDF (reference sequence). The CDR3 has 14 residues. Trimming removed 1 base from V and 7 bases from J, with 13 bases in between. Written as DNA, the CDR3 is TGTGCCACCAGCAGAGCTGAGGGGCGGGGTGGCTACACCTTC. It encodes CATSRAEGRGGYTF.

The rearrangement joins TRBV18 to TRBJ1-2, with TRBD1 matching 11 bases. The ends lost 3 bases at V and 7 bases at J; junction bases unmatched: 4. Germline-derived CDR1 and CDR2 are KGHSH and LQKENI. There are 14 residues in the CDR3. Written as DNA, the CDR3 is TGTGCCAGCTCACCCGGACAGGGGGCCGTTGGCTACACCTTC. Its translation is CASSPGQGAVGYTF. Supplemented by reference TRBV18 and TRBJ1-2, the full variable domain reads NAGVMQNPRHLVRRRGQEARLRCSPMKGHSHVYWYRQLPEEGLKFMVYLQKENIIDESGMPKERFSAEFPKEGPSILRIQQVVRGDSAAYFCASSPGQGAVGYTFGSGTRLTVV.

V usage is TRBV14 and J usage is TRBJ2-6, with TRBD1 identical over 8 bases. The germline gives CDR1 SGHDN, CDR2 FVKESK. Unmatched junction bases numbered 13, after V lost 0 bases and J lost 0 bases. CDR3 size: 21 residues. CDR3 nucleotides: TGTGCCAGCAGCCAAGACTCTTGGCGACAGGGGAAATCCTCTGGGGCCAACGTCCTGACTTTC. Amino acid sequence: CASSQDSWRQGKSSGANVLTF.

The chain joins TRBV4-3 to TRBJ2-1; the D gene is possibly TRBD2 (5 bases). V lost 0 bases and J lost 2, with 8 bases in between. The length of the CDR3 is 15 residues. Germline lookup yields CDR1 LGHNA and CDR2 YSLEER. CDR3: CASSQDERTYNEQFF. In DNA, the CDR3 is TGCGCCAGCAGCCAAGATGAGCGGACCTACAATGAGCAGTTCTTC.

The chain couples TRBV5-4 to TRBJ1-5; 9 nucleotides match TRBD1. The CDR3 length is 15 residues. V gave up 4 bases and J gave up 3 bases; unmatched junction bases: 5. Looked up from germline, CDR1 is SGHNT and CDR2 is YYREEE (reference sequence). CDR3 sequence (DNA): TGTGCCAGCAGCCCGGGACAGGGATACAATCAGCCCCAGCATTTT. This translates into CASSPGQGYNQPQHF.

The chain joins TRBV4-3 to TRBJ2-1, with a tentative D call TRBD2 (6 bases). Germline CDR1 and CDR2: LGHNA and YSLEER. Trimming took off 3 bases at V and 3 bases at J, with 18 bases between the two ends. This CDR3 contains 17 residues. The CDR3 loop reads CASSQDPRDWNYNEQFF. DNA of the CDR3: TGCGCCAGCAGCCAGGATCCTCGGGACTGGAACTACAATGAGCAGTTCTTC.